Here is one T cell receptor (beta chain) with its context. This receptor's antigen is unknown. There are no base qualities to consult, and no much larger clone falls within one base. V and J are truncated by 1 base and 3 bases respectively, leaving an intervening sequence of 10 bases. For CDR1 and CDR2, the germline V gene (reference sequence) lists SEHNR and FQNEAQ. From the cysteine through the phenylalanine, the CDR3 covers 15 amino acids. The read is trimmed to its CDR3 DNA, 45 bases read in frame from base 1. These data originate in a study of PD-L1 blockade in urothelial cancer (TCRdb year 2017). Context from the whole study: Therapy was started at some point between 2014 and 2016 for all patients, and atezolizumab 1,200 mg was administered intravenously every 3 weeks. Durable clinical benefit was achieved by nine patients and was not achieved by 20 patients. Pretreatment tumor samples and matched peripheral blood, collected serially before and after atezolizumab treatment, underwent TCR sequencing. Blood samples gave median yields of about 140,000 T cells and 82,636 unique TCRs, along with a median clonality of around 0.08. In the same patients, whole exome sequencing and RNA sequencing of pretreatment tumors were performed in addition to TCR sequencing. Blood samples were analyzed 3 weeks after the start of treatment (second dose) and 6 weeks after the start of treatment. Durable clinical benefit was defined as a progression-free survival longer than 6 months, and TCR features were additionally tested against progression-free survival and overall survival. About 90% of the 29 patients were identified as males with urothelial cancer of bladder origin, and a prior smoking history was reported by 18 of 29 patients. The study was an exploratory multi-omic analysis of somatic, immune and clinical correlates of response to PD-L1 blockade with atezolizumab in urothelial cancer. Patients had an ECOG performance status of 0 or 1 and had received between 0 and 3 prior chemotherapy regimens. Pretreatment blood TCR-seq was available for about 30 patients, at least one posttreatment blood collection was obtained for around 24 patients, and tumor TCR-seq was available for around 24 patients. What the authors observed across the whole study: Patients with durable benefit showed greater expansion of tumor-associated TCR clones in peripheral blood 3 weeks after starting treatment (n = 22, p = 0.022). A pretreatment peripheral blood TCR clonality below the median was linked to improved progression-free and overall survival. Because the sample size was small (n of about 30) and many exploratory analyses were performed, the results are intended to be hypothesis-generating.

This specimen's time point label, interpreted: peripheral blood 6 weeks after treatment start. The cohort comprised 25 to 30 patients with locally advanced or metastatic urothelial carcinoma treated at Memorial Sloan Kettering on a trial protocol. Peripheral blood mononuclear cells were collected pretreatment and during treatment, with between 1 and 8 total time points per patient. The Qiagen DNeasy Blood extraction kit was used to purify genomic DNA from total PBMCs and from tumor samples. PBMCs were collected pretreatment and during treatment and were isolated and stored as previously described. Synthetic TCR analog templates were spiked into each PCR to estimate absolute template abundance from read counts. Using the immunoSEQ assay, TCRbeta CDR3 regions were amplified from genomic DNA with bias-controlled V and J gene primers. Rearranged TCRbeta segments were sequenced at approximately 20X coverage. Per the original workflow: Clustering was used to correct sequencing errors, and CDR3s were annotated against IMGT to assign V, D and J genes. Only productive TCRbeta rearrangements were used in downstream analyses, excluding out-of-frame or stop-codon sequences. To compute clonality, Shannon entropy was normalized by the log of the number of unique productive sequences and then subtracted from one. Clones differing between time points or between blood and tumor were identified by Fisher's exact test with Benjamini-Hochberg correction at adjusted p below 0.01. This immuneACCESS table, as held by TCRdb, lists in-frame sequences with V and J called but not all clones. Of the missing ones, under half trace to an unresolved V gene in checked studies; the others have no known cause. V, J and clone size derive from that table, while D and trimming were established from the DNA sequence. The sample table records about 76,000 clones; around 90% of these occur just once. The ten top clones hold 0.87% of the sample.

Sequencing was performed on PBMCs, taken around atezolizumab (anti-PD-L1) treatment. The clonotype originates from a woman older than 75 with urothelial cancer. The chain couples TRBV7-9 to TRBJ2-4; a weak D assignment points to TRBD2 (5 bases agree). The DNA reads as follows: TGTGCCAGCAGCTTAGTGGCGGCGGGCAAAAACATTCAGTACTTC. The resulting protein is CASSLVAAGKNIQYF. With the portions outside the CDR3 filled from the reference TRBV7-9 and TRBJ2-4 genes, the complete variable region becomes DTGVSQNPRHKITKRGQNVTFRCDPISEHNRLYWYRQTLGQGPEFLTYFQNEAQLEKSRLLSDRFSAERPKGSFSTLEIQRTEQGDSAMYLCASSLVAAGKNIQYFGAGTRLSVL.